In this sample, the clone carrying this T cell receptor beta chain turned up many times. Its antigen is unidentified. The data were taken from a study of early T cells in non-severe SARS-CoV-2 infection. In the study overall: Chains were unpaired, as sequencing was done on bulk RNA from unsorted whole blood.

In the library, individual cDNA molecules carried attached unique molecular identifiers. TCRdb re-derived calls from the 5' RACE reads in MiXCR, one entry per CDR3 protein. The repertoire holds tens of thousands of distinct CDR3 sequences, with roughly 12% as singletons. J gave up 6 bases and V 4 bases, and 9 bases lay outside the gene matches. Germline V gene lookup returns CDR1 MNHNY and CDR2 SVGAGI (reference sequence). The CDR3 contains 14 residues. Study findings and constraints: Missing private and CD4 specificities, VDJdb matching favored anti-spike CD8 responses.

The source material was whole blood, sampled at baseline. J is TRBJ2-7 and V is TRBV6-6; 7 bases match TRBD2. This clonotype was sampled from an adult who was a healthcare worker with PCR-confirmed SARS-CoV-2 infection or an uninfected control (not recorded which). The CDR3 DNA follows: TGTGCCAGCAGTTCCCGGGGAGGGATCGGCGAGCAGTACTTC. Translating it yields CASSSRGGIGEQYF.